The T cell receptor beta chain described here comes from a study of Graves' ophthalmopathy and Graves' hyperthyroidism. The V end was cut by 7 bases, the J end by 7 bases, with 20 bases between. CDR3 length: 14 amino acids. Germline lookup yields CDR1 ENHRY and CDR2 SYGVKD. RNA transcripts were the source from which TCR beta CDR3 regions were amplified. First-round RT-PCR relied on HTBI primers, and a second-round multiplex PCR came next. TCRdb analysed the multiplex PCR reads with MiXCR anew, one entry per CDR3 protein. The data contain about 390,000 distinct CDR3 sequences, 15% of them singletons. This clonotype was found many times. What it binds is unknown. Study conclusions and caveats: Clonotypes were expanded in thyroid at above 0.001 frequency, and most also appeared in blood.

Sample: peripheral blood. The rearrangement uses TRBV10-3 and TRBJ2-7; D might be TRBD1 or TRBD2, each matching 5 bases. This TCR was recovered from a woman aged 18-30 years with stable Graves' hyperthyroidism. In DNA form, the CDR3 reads TGTGCCATCACCCCCGGGACCGAAAGGAGGGAGCAGTACTTC. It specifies CAITPGTERREQYF.